This TCR beta chain is from a study of blood T cell repertoires in COVID-19. The CDR3 runs to 16 residues. The V end lost 0 bases, the J end lost 10 bases, and 20 bases lay between the germline ends. CDR1 SGHTS and CDR2 YDEGEE come from the germline V gene. The study recruited people aged roughly 18 to 100 years across more than 20 US areas. The method was immunoSEQ multiplex PCR; TCRdb's version includes in-frame clones alone and lacks a portion of them. The profile shows roughly 380,000 clones, about 90% of them singletons. The J gene is TRBJ1-5, the V gene TRBV5-8, with D perhaps matching TRBD1 (5 bases). The clonotype comes from a woman in her 30s who had recovered from COVID-19. The source material was PBMCs or T cells enriched from blood (not recorded which). The CDR3 coding sequence is TGTGCCAGCAGCTTGGGGCAGGGCCCAAATACCGACCCCCAGCATTTT. It encodes CASSLGQGPNTDPQHF.